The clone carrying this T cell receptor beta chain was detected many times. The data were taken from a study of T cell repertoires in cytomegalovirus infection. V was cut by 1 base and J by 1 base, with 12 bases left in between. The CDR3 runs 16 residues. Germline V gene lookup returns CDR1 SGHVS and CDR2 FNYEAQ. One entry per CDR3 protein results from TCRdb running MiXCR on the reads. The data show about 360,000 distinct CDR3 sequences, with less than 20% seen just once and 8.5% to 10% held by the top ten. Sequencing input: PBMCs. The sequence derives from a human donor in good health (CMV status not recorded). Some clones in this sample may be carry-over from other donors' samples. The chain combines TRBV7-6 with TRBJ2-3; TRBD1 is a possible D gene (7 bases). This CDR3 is CASSLGQGGGTDTQYF. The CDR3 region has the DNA TGTGCCAGCAGCTTAGGGCAGGGGGGAGGCACAGATACGCAGTATTTT.